The source of this TCR beta chain is a study of blood T cell repertoires in COVID-19. This table comes from immunoSEQ multiplex PCR, and its TCRdb copy is limited to in-frame clones, with some not included. Of about 220,000 clones listed, 70% to 90% are singletons. This clone has a single count. Germline V lookup: CDR1 SGHDT, CDR2 YYEEEE. The V end was cut by 8 bases, the J end by 8 bases, with 17 bases between. CDR3 size: 14 residues. J is TRBJ1-6 and V is TRBV5-6, with D unclear. The material sequenced was peripheral blood. The source of this sequence is a woman aged 45 to 65 with COVID-19, enrolled during active disease. The CDR3 nucleotides read TGTGCCAGTCAATGGGCCCTGGAGGATTCACCCCTCCACTTT. Translating it yields CASQWALEDSPLHF.